The 30 T cell receptor beta chains in this list originate from one sample, sequenced in a study of memory CD4+ T cells and cytomegalovirus serostatus. Only in-frame clones appear in the TCRdb table, and some are missing; sequencing was by immunoSEQ multiplex PCR. The sample includes some 57,000 clones, under 80% seen only once; the top ten take more than 0.75%. The sort gate was single viable CD3+CD4+CD8-CD45RO+ cells for memory CD4+ T cells. The sequenced material came from memory CD4+ T cells from blood. All receptors come from an adult in good health and CMV-seronegative.

The table lists this clone with a few counts. V is TRBV28 and J is TRBJ2-5; D might be TRBD1 or TRBD2, each matching 5 bases. V shed 10 bases and J shed 1 base, with 16 bases lying between them. Germline V CDR1 and CDR2: MDHEN, SYDVKM. This CDR3 comprises 14 residues. CDR3 protein: CATSLGTRQETQYF. The DNA for the CDR3 is TGTGCCACCTCGCTGGGGACCCGCCAAGAGACCCAGTACTTC.

The sample holds a few counts of this clone. V usage is TRBV2 and J usage is TRBJ1-5; D remains ambiguous. The CDR3 loop spans 13 amino acids. The germline CDR1 and CDR2 sequences are SNHLY and FYNNEI. The V end was cut by 7 bases, the J end by 3 bases, with 10 bases between. For the CDR3, the DNA is TGTGCCAGCATTGGCGGGCTCAATCAGCCCCAGCATTTT. Encoded protein: CASIGGLNQPQHF. Drawing the rest from reference TRBV2 and TRBJ1-5, the complete variable domain is EPEVTQTPSHQVTQMGQEVILRCVPISNHLYFYWYRQILGQKVEFLVSFYNNEISEKSEIFDDQFSVERPDGSNFTLKIRSTKLEDSAMYFCASIGGLNQPQHFGDGTRLSIL.

The chain uses TRBV6-1 and TRBJ1-1, with unresolved D. Looked up from germline, CDR1 is MNHNS and CDR2 is SASEGT. CDR3 size: 14 residues. V lost 1 base, J lost 5 bases, and 11 bases lay in between. As DNA, the CDR3 is TGTGCCAGCAGTGAAGGTCCGGGGAGGACTGAAGCTTTCTTT. Its translation is CASSEGPGRTEAFF.

The genes are TRBV28 and TRBJ2-5; D ambiguous. CDR3 length equals 14 residues. Germline assignment: CDR1 MDHEN and CDR2 SYDVKM. V lost 4 bases and J 2 bases, leaving 11 bases between the germline ends. CDR3 region: CASSWAGPQETQYF. DNA of the CDR3: TGTGCCAGCAGTTGGGCAGGCCCGCAAGAGACCCAGTACTTC.

The V gene is TRBV27, the J gene TRBJ2-6, with D possibly TRBD2 on 7 matching bases. There are 17 residues in the CDR3. The ends were cut back, 5 bases at V and 0 bases at J, with 14 bases in the middle. Germline CDR1 reads MNHEY; CDR2 reads SMNVEV (reference sequence). This CDR3 reads CASSPRGAGSGANVLTF. CDR3 DNA: TGTGCCAGCAGTCCACGGGGGGCGGGCTCTGGGGCCAACGTCCTGACTTTC.

This chain joins TRBV7-2 and TRBJ2-7; D uncertain. Germline V gene sequence: CDR1 SGHTA, CDR2 FQGNSA. V lost 5 bases and J lost 3, with 5 bases in between. The CDR3 totals 11 residues. The CDR3 bases are TGTGCCAGCAGCCCCCTCTACGAGCAGTACTTC. This codes for CASSPLYEQYF.

This sequence joins TRBV11-2 and TRBJ1-6, with TRBD1 matching over 7 bases. The V gene end was trimmed by 1 base and the J gene end by 6 bases; junction bases not matched to a gene: 3. The CDR3 has 15 residues. The germline CDR1 and CDR2 sequences are SGHAT and FQNNGV. The CDR3 nucleotides are TGTGCCAGCAGCTTAGGGACAGGTGCTAATTCACCCCTCCACTTT. Translating it yields CASSLGTGANSPLHF.

In its sample, this clone was seen a few times. The chain links TRBV6-6 to TRBJ2-1; D uncertain. The CDR3 length is 12 residues. The germline V gene encodes CDR1 MNHNY and CDR2 SVGAGI (reference sequence). V lost 0 bases, J lost 8 bases, and 5 bases lay in between. Written as DNA, the CDR3 is TGTGCCAGCAGTTACTCGAGAGATGAGCAGTTCTTC. Residues: CASSYSRDEQFF.

The J gene is TRBJ1-5, the V gene TRBV6-5; 8 positions match TRBD1. The length of the CDR3 is 15 residues. Germline CDR1 and CDR2: MNHEY and SVGAGI. Losses at the gene ends were 5 bases for V and 6 bases for J; bases not matched to a gene: 9. CDR3 DNA: TGTGCCAGCAGTCAGACAGGGGCTTATGGTCAGCCCCAGCATTTT. It encodes CASSQTGAYGQPQHF.

V usage is TRBV7-8 and J usage is TRBJ1-5, with D unclear. V was cut by 6 bases and J by 3 bases, with 9 bases left in between. The V gene's germline CDR1 is SGHVS and CDR2 FQNEAQ. The CDR3 contains 13 residues. The CDR3 loop reads CASRVHNNQPQHF. CDR3 nucleotide sequence: TGTGCCAGCAGGGTACACAACAATCAGCCCCAGCATTTT.

This chain connects TRBV11-2 to TRBJ2-1; unclear D gene. V dropped 0 bases and J dropped 8 bases, with 5 bases sitting between them. The CDR3 totals 12 residues. The germline gives CDR1 SGHAT, CDR2 FQNNGV. The CDR3 sequence: CASSLEPYEQFF. In nucleotides, the CDR3 is TGTGCCAGCAGCTTAGAGCCGTATGAGCAGTTCTTC.

The rearrangement uses TRBV6-1 and TRBJ2-7; the D gene is possibly TRBD2 (6 bases). Deletions cut 4 bases from V and 2 bases from J, with 21 bases between. Germline CDR1 and CDR2: MNHNS and SASEGT. The CDR3 sequence is 17 residues long. The DNA for the CDR3 is TGTGCCAGCAGTGGAAGGGGAGGAGCGGAGACTCCCTACGAGCAGTACTTC. Its translation is CASSGRGGAETPYEQYF.

This clone appeared a few times. The J gene is TRBJ2-7, the V gene TRBV15, with 7 bases fitting TRBD1. Per the germline V gene, CDR1 is LNHNV and CDR2 is YYDKDF (reference sequence). V trimming: 0 bases; J trimming: 4 bases; junction bases outside the gene matches: 6. The CDR3 runs to 15 residues. CDR3 DNA: TGTGCCACCAGCAGAGAAGGGGGCTCCTGGTACGAGCAGTACTTC. Translation gives CATSREGGSWYEQYF.

The CDR3 sequence is CASSPRSGSLSGANVLTF. The CDR3 DNA reads as TGTGCCAGCAGCCCCCGGAGCGGTTCCCTCTCTGGGGCCAACGTCCTGACTTTC. This chain links TRBV7-6 with TRBJ2-6; tentatively, D is TRBD2 (5 bases). V was cut by 5 bases and J by 0 bases, with 17 bases left in between. Germline values: CDR1 SGHVS, CDR2 FNYEAQ. CDR3 length: 18 residues.

This chain's CDR3 is CSSGRGEQYF. CDR3 bases: TGTTCGTCAGGGAGGGGTGAGCAGTACTTC. The J gene is TRBJ2-7, the V gene TRBV2, with 7 bases identical to TRBD2. The germline V gene has CDR1 SNHLY and CDR2 FYNNEI. The CDR3 has 10 residues.

V gene TRBV7-9 combines with J gene TRBJ1-2; D is ambiguous. CDR3 length: 12 residues. V was trimmed by 1 base and J by 8 bases, leaving 8 bases between them. CDR1 and CDR2 (germline): SEHNR, FQNEAQ (reference sequence). CDR3 in DNA: TGTGCCAGCAGCTTAGACGTTGGGGGCTACACCTTC. Translated: CASSLDVGGYTF.

The CDR3 here is CASSLESTGGLRTFF. The CDR3 DNA is TGTGCCAGCAGCTTAGAATCTACAGGGGGCCTCCGAACTTTCTTT. The chain joins TRBV7-8 to TRBJ1-1, with TRBD1 matching over 9 bases. Germline values: CDR1 SGHVS, CDR2 FQNEAQ. The length of the CDR3 is 15 residues. J gave up 12 bases and V 1 base, and 12 bases lay outside the gene matches.

The chain uses TRBV7-3 and TRBJ2-7; no clear D. Germline CDR1 reads SGHTA; CDR2 reads FQGTGA. V lost 3 bases to trimming and J lost 6 bases, with 9 bases between them. The CDR3 runs 12 residues. The CDR3 loop is CASSFSFGEQYF. DNA for the CDR3: TGTGCCAGCAGCTTCTCCTTTGGCGAGCAGTACTTC.

Here the CDR3 DNA reads TGCAGCGCCCAGGACAGCCTTTTATCCTACGAGCAGTACTTC. Protein: CSAQDSLLSYEQYF. The chain links TRBV29-1 to TRBJ2-7; tentatively, D is TRBD1 (6 bases). Germline values: CDR1 SQVTM, CDR2 ANQGSEA. Trimming took off 7 bases at V and 1 base at J, with 17 bases between the two ends. The CDR3 covers 14 residues.

The chain uses TRBV7-2 and TRBJ2-1; the D is unclear. This CDR3 has 15 residues. Trimming left V 3 bases short and J 2 bases short, with 11 bases between. Germline values: CDR1 SGHTA, CDR2 FQGNSA. CDR3 sequence reads: CASSFVERPYNEQFF. The CDR3 DNA reads TGTGCCAGCAGCTTTGTGGAGCGACCCTACAATGAGCAGTTCTTC.

The chain employs TRBV4-1 and TRBJ1-2; 10 bases fit TRBD1. V dropped 4 bases and J dropped 3; count of bases not matched to a gene: 5. The CDR3 spans 15 residues. The germline gives CDR1 MGHRA, CDR2 YSYEKL. In DNA, the CDR3 is TGCGCCAGCAGCCTACGGACAGGGGGGCACTATGGCTACACCTTC. Residues: CASSLRTGGHYGYTF.

This clone is a singleton in its sample. One end of the junction does not line up with germline, which may come from a read error. Other DNA variants within this sample encode the same CDR3. The chain has TRBV19 and TRBJ1-2; the match to TRBD1 covers 7 bases. Germline-derived CDR1 and CDR2 are LNHDA and SQIVND (reference sequence). CDR3 length: 15 residues. The DNA for the CDR3 is TGTGCCAGTAGTATTTTCACCGACAGGGCGAATGGCTACACCTTT. It encodes CASSIFTDRANGYTF.

This sequence joins TRBV28 and TRBJ2-7, with D hard to call. The CDR3 consists of 12 residues. The germline CDR1 and CDR2 sequences are MDHEN and SYDVKM. Trimming stripped 7 bases from V and 3 bases from J, with 10 bases between. The CDR3 here is CASTGRLYEQYF. In DNA, the CDR3 is TGTGCCAGCACCGGCCGCCTCTACGAGCAGTACTTC.

The J gene is TRBJ2-5, the V gene TRBV7-2; D is ambiguous. Trimming cost V 5 bases and J 5 bases, with 6 bases left between them. Per germline, CDR1 SGHTA and CDR2 FQGNSA. The CDR3 is 11 amino acids. In nucleotides, the CDR3 is TGTGCCAGCAGCCCCCCCGAGACCCAGTACTTC. Its translation: CASSPPETQYF.

The chain uses TRBV29-1 and TRBJ2-1; 7 bases align to TRBD1. The V segment lost 2 bases and the J segment 0 bases; nucleotides outside the gene matches: 10. Germline V gene lookup returns CDR1 SQVTM and CDR2 ANQGSEA. The CDR3 consists of 17 residues. For the CDR3, the DNA is TGCAGCGTTGAAATGGGACAGCCTGTTAGCTCCTACAATGAGCAGTTCTTC. It codes for CSVEMGQPVSSYNEQFF.

The chain links TRBV11-2 to TRBJ2-5, with D perhaps being TRBD1 or TRBD2 (5 bases each). The CDR3 runs to 15 residues. CDR1 and CDR2 (germline): SGHAT, FQNNGV. V shed 4 bases and J shed 4 bases, with 16 bases lying between them. CDR3 coding DNA: TGTGCCAGCAGCTACGGGACCCATTTCCGAGAGACCCAGTACTTC. It yields the protein CASSYGTHFRETQYF.

The chain recombines TRBV7-2 with TRBJ1-5; unclear D gene. CDR3 length: 13 amino acids. V shed 3 bases and J shed 6 bases, with 9 bases lying between them. CDR1 and CDR2 from the germline V gene are SGHTA and FQGNSA. CDR3 DNA sequence: TGTGCCAGCAGCTTTGGCAGACCTCAGCCCCAGCATTTT. Translation: CASSFGRPQPQHF.

The chain combines TRBV7-9 with TRBJ1-2; tentative D call: TRBD1 (5 bases). Trimming stripped 6 bases from V and 0 bases from J, with 14 bases between. This CDR3 has 15 amino acids. Germline CDR1 and CDR2: SEHNR and FQNEAQ (reference sequence). CDR3 sequence reads: CASSSGRGPNYGYTF. In nucleotides, the CDR3 is TGTGCCAGCAGTTCAGGGAGGGGCCCTAACTATGGCTACACCTTC.

The chain couples TRBV19 to TRBJ2-7; D is undetermined. The CDR3 contains 14 residues. The ends were cut back, 6 bases at V and 0 bases at J, with 12 bases in the middle. Germline CDR1 is LNHDA and CDR2 is SQIVND (reference sequence). CDR3 sequence: CASSKGLASYEQYF. CDR3 DNA sequence: TGTGCCAGTAGCAAGGGTCTGGCCTCCTACGAGCAGTACTTC.

The chain has TRBV5-4 and TRBJ1-3, with 10 bases identical to TRBD1. Germline CDR1 SGHNT, CDR2 YYREEE (reference sequence). This CDR3 contains 15 residues. With V trimmed by 4 bases and J by 0 bases, 1 base remained unmatched. DNA of the CDR3: TGTGCCAGCAGCCGGGACAGGGGCTCTGGAAACACCATATATTTT. It translates to CASSRDRGSGNTIYF.